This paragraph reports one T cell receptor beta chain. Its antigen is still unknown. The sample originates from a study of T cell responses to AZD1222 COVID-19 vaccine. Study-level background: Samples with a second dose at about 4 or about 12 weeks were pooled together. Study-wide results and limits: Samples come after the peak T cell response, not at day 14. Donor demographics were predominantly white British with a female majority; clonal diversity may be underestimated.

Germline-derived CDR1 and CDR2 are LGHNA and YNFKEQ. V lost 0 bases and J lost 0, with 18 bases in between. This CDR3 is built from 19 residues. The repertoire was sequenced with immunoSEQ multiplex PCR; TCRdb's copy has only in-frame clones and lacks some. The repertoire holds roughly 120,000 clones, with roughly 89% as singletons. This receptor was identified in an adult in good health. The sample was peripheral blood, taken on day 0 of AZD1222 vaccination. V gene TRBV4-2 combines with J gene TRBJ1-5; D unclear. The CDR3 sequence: CASSQDLGLSVYSNQPQHF. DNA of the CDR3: TGTGCCAGCAGCCAAGATTTGGGCCTCTCGGTGTATAGCAATCAGCCCCAGCATTTT.